The next 31 T cell receptor beta chains were all read from a single sample in a study of glioma-infiltrating T cells after dendritic cell vaccination. Here immunoSEQ multiplex PCR was the method, and the copy in TCRdb shows in-frame clones only, minus some. The repertoire consists of some 110,000 clones, with roughly 90% occurring once and the leading ten covering over 2.5%. Specified time point: after dendritic cell vaccination, including at tumor progression/relapse. The source was blood, collected after dendritic cell vaccination. These receptors were taken from a human donor with glioblastoma.

This chain joins TRBV10-2 and TRBJ2-3, with D perhaps TRBD2 (5 bases). The CDR3 sequence is 13 residues long. Between the trimmed V and J ends, which lost 4 bases and 4 bases, there was a span of 9 bases. Germline-derived CDR1 and CDR2 are WSHSY and SAAADI. CDR3 nucleotide sequence: TGCGCCAGCAGTGGGTGGGGAGCAGATACGCAGTATTTT. Protein sequence: CASSGWGADTQYF.

The V gene is TRBV4-1, the J gene TRBJ2-2, with D possibly matching TRBD2 (6 bases). Germline CDR1 reads MGHRA; CDR2 reads YSYEKL. Deletions cut 8 bases from V and 5 bases from J, with 15 bases between. This CDR3 is 14 amino acids long. The CDR3 region is CASRSGGATGELFF. Written as DNA, the CDR3 is TGCGCCAGCCGCTCCGGAGGGGCGACCGGGGAGCTGTTTTTT.

J is TRBJ1-5 and V is TRBV5-5, with TRBD1 identical over 11 bases. Germline loops: CDR1 SGHKS, CDR2 YYEKEE (reference sequence). V gave up 3 bases and J gave up 4 bases; unmatched junction bases: 3. The CDR3 is 15 amino acids. The CDR3, as DNA: TGTGCCAGCAGCTGGGGACAGGGGGTTAATCAGCCCCAGCATTTT. It codes for CASSWGQGVNQPQHF.

The chain couples TRBV2 to TRBJ2-1; no firm D call. Trimming removed 1 base from V and 9 bases from J, with 10 bases in between. Per germline, CDR1 SNHLY and CDR2 FYNNEI. The CDR3 sequence is 13 residues long. The CDR3 sequence: CASSEESRSEQFF. CDR3 coding DNA: TGTGCCAGCAGTGAAGAAAGCAGGTCTGAGCAGTTCTTC.

This sequence joins TRBV19 and TRBJ2-1; possible D gene TRBD2, 5 bases. The CDR3 totals 11 residues. Trimming removed 5 bases at V and 8 bases at J, with 7 bases between. From germline, CDR1 is LNHDA and CDR2 SQIVND (reference sequence). The CDR3 spells CASSHSDEQFF. The DNA of the CDR3 is TGTGCCAGTAGTCATAGCGATGAGCAGTTCTTC.

This chain joins TRBV18 and TRBJ1-2, with D perhaps matching TRBD1 (5 bases). The CDR3 is 13 amino acids. V shed 5 bases and J shed 3 bases, with 10 bases lying between them. CDR1 and CDR2 (germline): KGHSH, LQKENI. This CDR3 is CASSDPTDYGYTF. The CDR3 nucleotides are TGTGCCAGCTCAGACCCGACAGACTATGGCTACACCTTC. Combining the CDR3 with reference TRBV18 and TRBJ1-2 gives the whole variable domain NAGVMQNPRHLVRRRGQEARLRCSPMKGHSHVYWYRQLPEEGLKFMVYLQKENIIDESGMPKERFSAEFPKEGPSILRIQQVVRGDSAAYFCASSDPTDYGYTFGSGTRLTVV.

The chain joins TRBV5-1 to TRBJ1-1; 10 nucleotides match TRBD1. CDR1 and CDR2 (germline): SGHRS, YFSETQ. With V trimmed by 3 bases and J by 4 bases, 3 bases remained unmatched. This CDR3 comprises 14 residues. Here the CDR3 reads CASSWTGGTTEAFF. The CDR3 bases are TGCGCCAGCAGCTGGACAGGGGGGACCACTGAAGCTTTCTTT.

The chain is built from TRBV30 and TRBJ2-5, with 13 bases fitting TRBD2. Losses at the gene ends were 5 bases for V and 7 bases for J; bases not matched to a gene: 16. CDR3 length: 17 amino acids. The germline gives CDR1 GTSNPN, CDR2 SVGIG (reference sequence). The CDR3 reads CAWDGTSGIGVVGTQYF. In DNA, the CDR3 is TGTGCCTGGGACGGGACTAGCGGGATTGGGGTAGTTGGGACCCAGTACTTC.

This clone was detected a few times. The chain joins TRBV2 to TRBJ1-2; D may be TRBD1 (5 bases). The length of the CDR3 is 12 residues. V lost 9 bases, J lost 4 bases, and 12 bases lay in between. Germline V gene sequence: CDR1 SNHLY, CDR2 FYNNEI. CDR3: CASSQGPYGYTF. For the CDR3, the DNA is TGTGCCAGTAGTCAGGGCCCCTATGGCTACACCTTC. Full variable domain (rest looked up from reference TRBV2 and TRBJ1-2): EPEVTQTPSHQVTQMGQEVILRCVPISNHLYFYWYRQILGQKVEFLVSFYNNEISEKSEIFDDQFSVERPDGSNFTLKIRSTKLEDSAMYFCASSQGPYGYTFGSGTRLTVV.

This chain connects TRBV28 to TRBJ1-2; 8 bases match TRBD1. The CDR3 runs 15 residues. Germline-derived CDR1 and CDR2 are MDHEN and SYDVKM. J lost 4 bases, V lost 5 bases, and 9 bases had no gene match. The CDR3 nucleotides read TGTGCCAGCAGTCCCGCCGGACAGGGCACCTATGGCTACACCTTC. It is translated as CASSPAGQGTYGYTF.

This sequence joins TRBV2 and TRBJ2-2, with D perhaps TRBD2 (6 bases). Germline V lookup: CDR1 SNHLY, CDR2 FYNNEI. CDR3 size: 14 residues. V shed 9 bases and J shed 5 bases, with 16 bases lying between them. CDR3 nucleotides: TGTGCCAGTCAGACTAGTTCGTGGACCGGGGAGCTGTTTTTT. Encoded protein: CASQTSSWTGELFF.

This clone was seen a few times. The chain couples TRBV5-1 to TRBJ1-4; D ambiguous. CDR1 is SGHRS, CDR2 YFSETQ, per germline. Trimming pared 2 bases from V and 0 bases from J, leaving 8 bases between. CDR3 length: 15 amino acids. Here the CDR3 DNA reads TGCGCCAGCAGCTTCGGCGGGACAACTAATGAAAAACTGTTTTTT. This sequence encodes CASSFGGTTNEKLFF.

Worth noting for this clone: At one boundary the junction diverges from the germline segment, which might be a read error. CDR3 bases: TGTGCTAGCAGCCCCAAAGGGAGTGAAAAACTGTTTTTT. Its translation: CASSPKGSEKLFF. This chain connects TRBV7-7 to TRBJ1-4, with D unclear. CDR3 length: 13 amino acids. Germline V gene sequence: CDR1 SSHAT, CDR2 FNYEAQ (reference sequence).

The V gene is TRBV18, the J gene TRBJ2-7; D not certain. This CDR3 comprises 14 residues. Trimming took off 0 bases at V and 3 bases at J, with 9 bases between the two ends. Germline V gives CDR1 KGHSH, CDR2 LQKENI. Written as DNA, the CDR3 is TGTGCCAGCTCACCACCGCAGGCCTACTACGAGCAGTACTTC. Its protein product is CASSPPQAYYEQYF.

The chain carries TRBV6-5 and TRBJ2-7, with 10 bases matching TRBD2. V gave up 6 bases and J gave up 0 bases; unmatched junction bases: 5. CDR3 size: 15 residues. Germline CDR1 is MNHEY and CDR2 is SVGAGI. The CDR3 bases are TGTGCCAGCAGATCTTGGACTAGCGGCTCCTACGAGCAGTACTTC. Its protein is CASRSWTSGSYEQYF.

A few counts support this clone. The gene calls are TRBV5-6 and TRBJ2-7; 10 nucleotides line up with TRBD2. Germline V gene data show CDR1 as SGHDT and CDR2 as YYEEEE. The CDR3 has 18 amino acids. V lost 2 bases, J lost 2 bases, and 13 bases stayed unmatched. The CDR3 region is CASSLAGLAGALTYEQYF. For the CDR3, the DNA is TGTGCCAGCAGCTTAGCGGGGCTAGCGGGGGCCCTTACCTACGAGCAGTACTTC.

The gene calls are TRBV5-1 and TRBJ2-7, with D maybe TRBD2 (7 bases). The germline gives CDR1 SGHRS, CDR2 YFSETQ. This CDR3 is 15 amino acids long. The V and J ends lost 4 bases and 4 bases respectively, with 18 bases between them. CDR3 bases: TGCGCCAGCAGCAGCTCCCCAGGGGAGGGATACGAGCAGTACTTC. It yields the protein CASSSSPGEGYEQYF. Combining the CDR3 with reference TRBV5-1 and TRBJ2-7 gives the whole variable domain KAGVTQTPRYLIKTRGQQVTLSCSPISGHRSVSWYQQTPGQGLQFLFEYFSETQRNKGNFPGRFSGRQFSNSRSEMNVSTLELGDSALYLCASSSSPGEGYEQYFGPGTRLTVT.

This chain connects TRBV7-2 to TRBJ2-7, with TRBD1 matching over 7 bases. Germline CDR1 is SGHTA and CDR2 is FQGNSA. The CDR3 consists of 15 residues. V shed 2 bases, J shed 3 bases, and the junction held 7 bases outside the gene matches. The CDR3 here is CASSLSTGVNYEQYF. The CDR3 nucleotides read TGTGCCAGCAGCTTATCAACAGGGGTTAACTACGAGCAGTACTTC.

This chain connects TRBV27 to TRBJ2-7; 9 positions agree with TRBD2. Germline CDR1 MNHEY, CDR2 SMNVEV (reference sequence). Trimming removed 2 bases from V and 3 bases from J; junction bases left unmatched: 8. This CDR3 contains 16 residues. Written as DNA, the CDR3 is TGTGCCAGCAGTTTAAATCACGGGACTAGCATCTACGAGCAGTACTTC. Translation: CASSLNHGTSIYEQYF.

This clone showed up just a few times. The chain combines TRBV9 with TRBJ1-2; D unresolved. The ends were cut back, 0 bases at V and 8 bases at J, with 14 bases in the middle. CDR1 is SGDLS and CDR2 is YYNGEE in the germline V gene. The length of the CDR3 is 14 residues. CDR3 protein: CASSVGPGGEGYTF. The CDR3 DNA follows: TGTGCCAGCAGCGTAGGTCCAGGAGGTGAGGGCTACACCTTC.

The chain recombines TRBV18 with TRBJ1-5, with D hard to call. CDR1 and CDR2 from the germline V gene are KGHSH and LQKENI. The CDR3 is made up of 15 amino acids. Trimming took 3 bases from V and 7 from J, leaving 16 bases between them. CDR3 in DNA: TGTGCCAGCTCACCTCCAGGACGGGGAGGCCAGCCCCAGCATTTT. Residues: CASSPPGRGGQPQHF.

This chain uses TRBV6-1 with TRBJ1-1; D uncertain. Germline-derived CDR1 and CDR2 are MNHNS and SASEGT. Trimming took off 6 bases at V and 0 bases at J, with 8 bases between the two ends. The CDR3 contains 13 residues. CDR3 region: CASRVEMNTEAFF. CDR3 DNA: TGTGCCAGCAGGGTAGAGATGAACACTGAAGCTTTCTTT.

V gene TRBV14 combines with J gene TRBJ2-5, with TRBD1 as a possible D gene (6 bases). This CDR3 spans 16 amino acids. With 0 bases removed from V and 5 bases from J, the gap between germline ends came to 16 bases. Germline CDR1 reads SGHDN; CDR2 reads FVKESK. Here the CDR3 DNA reads TGTGCCAGCAGCCAAGATGGATCTGACAGGCCCGAGACCCAGTACTTC. It yields the protein CASSQDGSDRPETQYF.

This sequence joins TRBV6-6 and TRBJ1-2, with TRBD1 matching over 9 bases. The CDR3 spans 13 residues. Germline V CDR1 and CDR2: MNHNY, SVGAGI (reference sequence). The ends lost 5 bases at V and 6 bases at J; junction bases unmatched: 4. CDR3 loop: CASSTQGANGYTF. CDR3 nucleotide sequence: TGTGCCAGCAGTACACAGGGGGCAAATGGCTACACCTTC.

In its sample, this clone was seen a few times. The chain is built from TRBV11-1 and TRBJ1-2; no firm D call. Between the trimmed V and J ends, which lost 5 bases and 1 base, there was a span of 8 bases. In germline, CDR1 is SGHAT, CDR2 FQDESV (reference sequence). This CDR3 is 13 amino acids long. CDR3 amino acids: CASSPSGNYGYTF. The CDR3 nucleotides read TGTGCCAGCAGCCCGTCGGGTAACTATGGCTACACCTTC.

The gene calls are TRBV2 and TRBJ2-1; D possibly corresponds to TRBD1 (5 bases). Germline CDR1 SNHLY, CDR2 FYNNEI. This CDR3 comprises 12 residues. Trimming pared 3 bases from V and 9 bases from J, leaving 9 bases between. The CDR3 nucleotides are TGTGCCAGCAGTGACAGGGTGTTTGAGCAGTTCTTC. Its translation: CASSDRVFEQFF.

This clone was found once. The chain carries TRBV14 and TRBJ2-1; 11 bases align to TRBD2. Trimming removed 4 bases from V and 6 bases from J; junction bases left unmatched: 2. This CDR3 contains 14 residues. Looked up from germline, CDR1 is SGHDN and CDR2 is FVKESK. CDR3 coding DNA: TGTGCCAGCAGCCCGGGGACTAGCGGCAATGAGCAGTTCTTC. Protein sequence: CASSPGTSGNEQFF.

The chain links TRBV2 to TRBJ1-5; 12 nucleotides line up with TRBD1. The germline CDR1 and CDR2 sequences are SNHLY and FYNNEI. Losses at the gene ends were 1 base for V and 7 bases for J; bases not matched to a gene: 8. The CDR3 totals 17 residues. The CDR3 region is CASSEVGGQGARQPQHF. CDR3 DNA sequence: TGTGCCAGCAGTGAAGTGGGGGGACAGGGGGCCAGACAGCCCCAGCATTTT.

This clone was seen a few times. The chain links TRBV7-8 to TRBJ1-5; 10 bases align to TRBD1. The CDR3 spans 16 residues. Germline V gene lookup returns CDR1 SGHVS and CDR2 FQNEAQ. With 5 bases clipped from V and 3 bases from J, the junction kept 7 bases outside the gene matches. This CDR3 is CASSVKDRGPNQPQHF. CDR3 sequence (DNA): TGTGCCAGCAGCGTAAAAGACAGGGGGCCCAATCAGCCCCAGCATTTT.

The rearrangement joins TRBV27 to TRBJ1-1, with a weak D call TRBD1 (5 bases). The CDR3 consists of 13 residues. Germline-derived CDR1 and CDR2 are MNHEY and SMNVEV (reference sequence). The ends were cut back, 3 bases at V and 4 bases at J, with 9 bases in the middle. The chain's CDR3 is CASSFRVVTEAFF. DNA of the CDR3: TGTGCCAGCAGTTTCAGGGTGGTCACTGAAGCTTTCTTT.

The V call is TRBV12-5, the J call TRBJ2-5; D not resolved. CDR1 and CDR2 (germline): LGHNT, FRNRAP. The CDR3 totals 19 residues. V was cut by 0 bases and J by 0 bases, with 20 bases left in between. Here the CDR3 reads CASGLVIPLPLRYQETQYF. The CDR3, as DNA: TGTGCTAGTGGTTTGGTAATCCCTTTACCCCTCAGGTACCAAGAGACCCAGTACTTC.